Following are 25 T cell receptor beta chains from one sample sequenced in a study of early T cells in non-severe SARS-CoV-2 infection. TCRdb reprocessed the 5' RACE reads via MiXCR and lists one record per CDR3 protein. The sample contains more than 85,000 distinct CDR3 sequences, 16% of which appear only once. The sequencing here drew on whole blood, taken at baseline. Receptors were obtained from an adult who was a healthcare worker with PCR-confirmed SARS-CoV-2 infection or an uninfected control (not recorded which).

The CDR3 DNA reads TGTGCCAGCAGCCCCGAGAGCACCGGGGAGCTGTTTTTT. It is translated as CASSPESTGELFF. This chain uses TRBV7-9 with TRBJ2-2; D ambiguous. The CDR3 extends over 13 amino acids. Germline CDR1 reads SEHNR; CDR2 reads FQNEAQ (reference sequence). The V end lost 5 bases, the J end lost 4 bases, and 8 bases lay between the germline ends. Full variable domain (rest looked up from reference TRBV7-9 and TRBJ2-2): DTGVSQNPRHKITKRGQNVTFRCDPISEHNRLYWYRQTLGQGPEFLTYFQNEAQLEKSRLLSDRFSAERPKGSFSTLEIQRTEQGDSAMYLCASSPESTGELFFGEGSRLTVL.

CDR3 residues: CASSPGGRGAYGYTF. Here the CDR3 DNA reads TGTGCCAGCTCACCAGGGGGCCGTGGGGCCTATGGCTACACCTTC. The chain carries TRBV18 and TRBJ1-2; possible D gene TRBD1, 6 bases. Between the trimmed V and J ends, which lost 2 bases and 4 bases, there was a span of 14 bases. Germline V gene lookup returns CDR1 KGHSH and CDR2 LQKENI. The CDR3 spans 15 residues. The full variable domain, in which reference TRBV18 and TRBJ1-2 provide the parts outside the CDR3, is NAGVMQNPRHLVRRRGQEARLRCSPMKGHSHVYWYRQLPEEGLKFMVYLQKENIIDESGMPKERFSAEFPKEGPSILRIQQVVRGDSAAYFCASSPGGRGAYGYTFGSGTRLTVV.

V and J are TRBV7-8 and TRBJ1-1; 8 bases match TRBD1. Trimming cost V 1 base and J 6 bases; bases outside gene matches: 1. The germline V gene has CDR1 SGHVS and CDR2 FQNEAQ. The CDR3 has 13 amino acids. The CDR3, as DNA: TGTGCCAGCAGCTTAGTCAGGGGGCCTGAAGCTTTCTTT. It translates to CASSLVRGPEAFF.

The chain employs TRBV29-1 and TRBJ2-2, with a weak D call TRBD1 (5 bases). V was cut by 5 bases and J by 6 bases, with 7 bases left in between. Germline V gives CDR1 SQVTM, CDR2 ANQGSEA. The CDR3 is 11 residues long. CDR3 DNA sequence: TGCAGCGTTCAGGGTCCCGGGGAGCTGTTTTTT. It specifies CSVQGPGELFF.

In this sample, this clonotype turned up once. The J gene is TRBJ2-3, the V gene TRBV12-3 or TRBV12-4, with 8 bases aligning to TRBD2. After removal of 3 bases from V and 2 bases from J, the junction contained 4 bases not matched to a gene. CDR3 length: 15 residues. The CDR3 region has the DNA TGTGCCAGCAGTTTTGCTAGCGGGTTCACAGATACGCAGTATTTT. It specifies CASSFASGFTDTQYF.

The chain couples TRBV29-1 to TRBJ2-5, with D tentatively TRBD2 (5 bases). Germline V gene data show CDR1 as SQVTM and CDR2 as ANQGSEA. The V end lost 4 bases, the J end lost 5 bases, and 11 bases lay between the germline ends. The CDR3 sequence is 12 residues long. Written as DNA, the CDR3 is TGCAGCGTTGCCCGCACGGGGGAGACCCAGTACTTC. It codes for CSVARTGETQYF.

This clonotype was found many times. The CDR3 loop reads CASSLGADTQYF. The CDR3 bases are TGTGCCAGCAGCTTAGGGGCAGATACGCAGTATTTT. V gene TRBV7-6 combines with J gene TRBJ2-3; D is unclear. CDR3 length: 12 amino acids. Germline assignment: CDR1 SGHVS and CDR2 FNYEAQ. V lost 1 base and J lost 4, with 3 bases in between.

This clonotype was seen only a few times. The chain uses TRBV4-2 and TRBJ2-3, with 8 positions matching TRBD1. The junction had 0 bases not matched to a gene; V was cut back by 2 bases and J by 2 bases. CDR1 and CDR2 (germline): LGHNA, YNFKEQ. This CDR3 has 14 residues. CDR3 nucleotide sequence: TGTGCCAGCAGCCAACAGGGGGCCACAGATACGCAGTATTTT. Protein sequence: CASSQQGATDTQYF.

The table lists this clonotype with a few counts. The CDR3 reads CASSIRDYNEQFF. CDR3 bases: TGTGCCAGCAGTATCCGGGACTACAATGAGCAGTTCTTC. The J gene is TRBJ2-1, the V gene TRBV12-3 or TRBV12-4; D may be TRBD2 (5 bases). The CDR3 runs to 13 residues. Trimming shortened V by 5 bases and J by 3 bases, and 8 bases separated the two germline ends.

The V gene is TRBV4-3, the J gene TRBJ2-7; possible D gene TRBD2, 7 bases. Germline V gene data show CDR1 as LGHNA and CDR2 as YSLEER. There are 15 residues in the CDR3. With 0 bases removed from V and 2 bases from J, the gap between germline ends came to 11 bases. The CDR3 protein is CASSQEIGGAYEQYF. Here the CDR3 DNA reads TGCGCCAGCAGCCAAGAGATAGGGGGGGCCTACGAGCAGTACTTC.

The genes are TRBV3-1 and TRBJ2-1; no clear D. Between the trimmed V and J ends, which lost 2 bases and 9 bases, there was a span of 11 bases. From germline, CDR1 is LGHDT and CDR2 YNNKEL (reference sequence). This CDR3 comprises 13 residues. The CDR3 DNA reads as TGTGCCAGCAGCCAAATCCTTAGGACTGAGCAGTTCTTC. Its protein product is CASSQILRTEQFF.

This clonotype was counted many times. This sequence joins TRBV24-1 and TRBJ2-3, with D hard to call. The CDR3 extends over 13 amino acids. V lost 7 bases to trimming and J lost 9 bases, with 16 bases between them. CDR1 and CDR2 (germline): KGHDR, SFDVKD. CDR3 DNA sequence: TGTGCCACCAGCCAAAGTTCTAGTCCAACGCAGTATTTT. Its translation: CATSQSSSPTQYF.

The chain employs TRBV7-2 and TRBJ2-1, with 7 bases lining up with TRBD2. The CDR3 consists of 13 residues. V dropped 6 bases and J dropped 4; count of bases not matched to a gene: 3. Germline V gene sequence: CDR1 SGHTA, CDR2 FQGNSA. CDR3 bases: TGTGCCAGCAGTGCGGGAGTATACAATGAGCAGTTCTTC. Translating it yields CASSAGVYNEQFF.

This clonotype appeared a single time. The V call is TRBV11-2, the J call TRBJ2-7; no clear D. Germline V CDR1 and CDR2: SGHAT, FQNNGV. CDR3 length equals 13 residues. V lost 5 bases, J lost 1 base, and 9 bases lay in between. CDR3 coding DNA: TGTGCCAGCAGCCCCTCGGATTCCTACGAGCAGTACTTC. The encoded protein is CASSPSDSYEQYF.

This clonotype was observed a few times. This chain connects TRBV3-1 to TRBJ2-2; D assignment may be TRBD1 or TRBD2 (6 bases each). V was pared by 6 bases and J by 6 bases, with 14 bases between. Germline CDR1 LGHDT, CDR2 YNNKEL (reference sequence). The CDR3 runs to 14 residues. Here the CDR3 DNA reads TGTGCCAGCAGACCAACCGGGGGCGCCGGGGAGCTGTTTTTT. Its protein product is CASRPTGGAGELFF.

The gene calls are TRBV7-2 and TRBJ2-7, with TRBD2 matching 10 bases. Germline assignment: CDR1 SGHTA and CDR2 FQGNSA. The V gene end was trimmed by 1 base and the J gene end by 1 base; junction bases not matched to a gene: 13. CDR3 length: 19 residues. CDR3 nucleotides: TGTGCCAGCAGCTTAGGTCCGAGCGGGAGGGCCTATCTTTCCTACGAGCAGTACTTC. It translates to CASSLGPSGRAYLSYEQYF.

The gene calls are TRBV2 and TRBJ1-1; possible D gene TRBD1, 5 bases. Germline CDR1 is SNHLY and CDR2 is FYNNEI. V lost 1 base, J lost 0 bases, and 9 bases lay in between. The CDR3 runs 15 residues. For the CDR3, the DNA is TGTGCCAGCAGTGAAGATGCAGGGCTGAACACTGAAGCTTTCTTT. Protein sequence: CASSEDAGLNTEAFF.

This clonotype was seen a handful of times. This chain connects TRBV7-9 to TRBJ2-1; 10 bases map to TRBD2. Looked up from germline, CDR1 is SEHNR and CDR2 is FQNEAQ (reference sequence). The CDR3 has 14 amino acids. The ends lost 4 bases at V and 6 bases at J; junction bases unmatched: 3. The CDR3, as DNA: TGTGCCAGCAGCTCCCCTAGCGGGGGCAATGAGCAGTTCTTC. Its translation is CASSSPSGGNEQFF. Supplemented by reference TRBV7-9 and TRBJ2-1, the full variable domain reads DTGVSQNPRHKITKRGQNVTFRCDPISEHNRLYWYRQTLGQGPEFLTYFQNEAQLEKSRLLSDRFSAERPKGSFSTLEIQRTEQGDSAMYLCASSSPSGGNEQFFGPGTRLTVL.

This clonotype was recorded a few times. This rearrangement joins TRBV20-1 to TRBJ2-7; D is possibly TRBD2 (5 bases). The length of the CDR3 is 11 residues. Trimming removed 3 bases from V and 4 bases from J, with 7 bases in between. The germline CDR1 and CDR2 sequences are DFQATT and SNEGSKA (reference sequence). DNA for the CDR3: TGCAGTGCTAGTCGGGGATACGAGCAGTACTTC. Protein: CSASRGYEQYF.

V and J are TRBV6-5 and TRBJ2-7; no definite D call. The CDR3 runs 17 residues. V lost 4 bases, J lost 5 bases, and 24 bases lay in between. Germline V lookup: CDR1 MNHEY, CDR2 SVGAGI. The CDR3 sequence is CASSLGFGQVMAHEQYF. The CDR3 coding sequence is TGTGCCAGCAGTTTAGGCTTTGGTCAAGTAATGGCCCACGAGCAGTACTTC.

This clonotype was picked up many times. This chain links TRBV12-3 or TRBV12-4 with TRBJ1-2; unclear D gene. This CDR3 contains 13 residues. Trimming removed 6 bases at V and 7 bases at J, with 15 bases between. CDR3: CASSPLLVGGYTF. The CDR3 DNA reads TGTGCCAGCAGCCCACTGCTGGTCGGTGGCTACACCTTC.

The chain recombines TRBV6-2 or TRBV6-3 with TRBJ2-7; D unresolved. CDR1 and CDR2 (germline): MNHEY, SVGEGT. The CDR3 has 12 residues. V was cut by 6 bases and J by 7 bases, with 13 bases left in between. Here the CDR3 DNA reads TGTGCCAGCAGGACATCTGCTAAGGAGCAGTACTTC. Its protein product is CASRTSAKEQYF.

V and J are TRBV9 and TRBJ2-3; 10 positions match TRBD2. The germline V gene has CDR1 SGDLS and CDR2 YYNGEE. This CDR3 region has 15 residues. The trim removed 3 bases at V and 4 bases at J, leaving 5 bases unmatched. CDR3 sequence reads: CASSDGSGRPDTQYF. CDR3 in DNA: TGTGCCAGCAGCGACGGTAGCGGGAGGCCAGATACGCAGTATTTT.

The chain uses TRBV5-4 and TRBJ2-7; 7 nucleotides agree with TRBD1. The CDR3 has 14 amino acids. Germline V CDR1 and CDR2: SGHNT, YYREEE (reference sequence). V was clipped by 3 bases and J by 5 bases; unmatched bases: 8. This chain's CDR3 is CASSSPTGSDEQYF. The CDR3 region has the DNA TGTGCCAGCAGCTCTCCGACAGGGTCCGACGAGCAGTACTTC.

This clonotype was observed a handful of times. The rearrangement links TRBV15 to TRBJ2-2; possible D gene TRBD2, 5 bases. Looked up from germline, CDR1 is LNHNV and CDR2 is YYDKDF (reference sequence). This CDR3 comprises 15 residues. V lost 6 bases, J lost 4 bases, and 15 bases lay in between. CDR3: CATRFLGAGTGELFF. The DNA for the CDR3 is TGTGCCACCAGATTCTTGGGAGCCGGCACCGGGGAGCTGTTTTTT.